Given below is one T cell receptor beta chain in context. The antigen is not known. This specimen belongs to a study of OX40 agonist ivuxolimab in advanced cancers. Autoimmune disease history or systemic immunosuppression led to patients being barred. Findings and caveats of the study: Low levels of normalized T-cell clonal expansion also appeared in some nonresponders.

The V end lost 0 bases, the J end lost 9 bases, and 7 bases lay between the germline ends. The CDR3 is made up of 13 amino acids. The germline gives CDR1 SGDLS, CDR2 YYNGEE. Assay used: immunoSEQ multiplex PCR; TCRdb lists only in-frame clones, some missing. In the table there are roughly 62,000 clones, 85% of which are singletons. Sequencing used CD4+ or CD8+ T cells sorted from blood, obtained in a trial of the OX40 agonist ivuxolimab. The receptor's source is an adult with an advanced solid tumor such as melanoma, head and neck, liver or kidney cancer. The chain recombines TRBV9 with TRBJ1-6, with a tentative D call TRBD1 (5 bases). The CDR3 reads CASSVGGVSPLHF. Written as DNA, the CDR3 is TGTGCCAGCAGCGTAGGAGGGGTTTCACCCCTCCACTTT.